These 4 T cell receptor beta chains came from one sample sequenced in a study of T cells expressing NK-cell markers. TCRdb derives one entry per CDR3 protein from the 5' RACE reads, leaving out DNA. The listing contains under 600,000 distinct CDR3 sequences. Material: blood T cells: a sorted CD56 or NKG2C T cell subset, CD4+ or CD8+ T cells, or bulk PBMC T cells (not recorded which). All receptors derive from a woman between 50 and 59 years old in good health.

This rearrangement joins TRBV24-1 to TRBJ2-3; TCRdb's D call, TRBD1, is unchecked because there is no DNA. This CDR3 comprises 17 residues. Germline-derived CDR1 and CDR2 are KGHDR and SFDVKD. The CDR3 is CATSDEPGGSGTDTQYF.

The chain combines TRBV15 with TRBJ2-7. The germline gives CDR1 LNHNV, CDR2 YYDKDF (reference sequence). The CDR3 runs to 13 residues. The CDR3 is CATSRDLGYEQYF.

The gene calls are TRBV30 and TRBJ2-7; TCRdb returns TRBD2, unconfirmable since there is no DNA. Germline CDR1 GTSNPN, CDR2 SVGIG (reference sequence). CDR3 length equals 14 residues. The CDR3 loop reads CAWSILAGAGEQYF. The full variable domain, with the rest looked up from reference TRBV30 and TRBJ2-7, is SQTIHQWPATLVQPVGSPLSLECTVEGTSNPNLYWYRQAAGRGLQLLFYSVGIGQISSEVPQNLSASRPQDRQFILSSKKLLLSDSGFYLCAWSILAGAGEQYFGPGTRLTVT.

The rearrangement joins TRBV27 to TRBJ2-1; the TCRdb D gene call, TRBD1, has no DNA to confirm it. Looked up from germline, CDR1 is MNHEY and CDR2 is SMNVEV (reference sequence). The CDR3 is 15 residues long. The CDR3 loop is CASTSRGVDYNEQFF.